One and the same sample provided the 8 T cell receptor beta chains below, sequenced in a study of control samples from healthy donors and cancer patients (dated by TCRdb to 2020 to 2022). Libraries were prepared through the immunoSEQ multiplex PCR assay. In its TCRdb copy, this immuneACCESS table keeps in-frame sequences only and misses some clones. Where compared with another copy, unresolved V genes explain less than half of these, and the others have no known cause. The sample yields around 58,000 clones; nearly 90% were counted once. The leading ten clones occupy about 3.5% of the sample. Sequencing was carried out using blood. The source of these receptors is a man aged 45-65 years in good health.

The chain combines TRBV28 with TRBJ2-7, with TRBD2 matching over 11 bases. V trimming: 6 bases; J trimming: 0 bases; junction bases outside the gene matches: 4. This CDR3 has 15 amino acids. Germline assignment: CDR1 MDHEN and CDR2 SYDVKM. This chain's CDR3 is CASSPTSGGSYEQYF. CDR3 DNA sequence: TGTGCCAGCAGCCCCACTAGCGGGGGCTCCTACGAGCAGTACTTC.

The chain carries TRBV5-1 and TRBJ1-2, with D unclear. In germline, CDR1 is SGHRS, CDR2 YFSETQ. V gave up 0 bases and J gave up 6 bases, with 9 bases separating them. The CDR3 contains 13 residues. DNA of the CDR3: TGCGCCAGCAGCTTGGAGGGATTCGATGGCTACACCTTC. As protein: CASSLEGFDGYTF.

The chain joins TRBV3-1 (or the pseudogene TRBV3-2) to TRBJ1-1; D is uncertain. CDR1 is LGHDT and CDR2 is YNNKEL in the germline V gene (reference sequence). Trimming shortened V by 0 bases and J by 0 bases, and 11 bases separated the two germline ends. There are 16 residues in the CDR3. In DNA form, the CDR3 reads TGTGCCAGCAGCCAAGAAGTCGAACAGCTGAACACTGAAGCTTTCTTT. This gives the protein CASSQEVEQLNTEAFF.

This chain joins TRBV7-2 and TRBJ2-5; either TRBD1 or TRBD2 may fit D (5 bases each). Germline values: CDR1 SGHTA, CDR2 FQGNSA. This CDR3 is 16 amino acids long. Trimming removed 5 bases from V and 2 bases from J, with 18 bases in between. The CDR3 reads CASSPGTNHPQETQYF. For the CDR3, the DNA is TGTGCCAGCAGCCCAGGGACCAACCACCCTCAAGAGACCCAGTACTTC. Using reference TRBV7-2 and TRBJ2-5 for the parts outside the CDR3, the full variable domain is GAGVSQSPSNKVTEKGKDVELRCDPISGHTALYWYRQSLGQGLEFLIYFQGNSAPDKSGLPSDRFSAERTGGSVSTLTIQRTQQEDSAVYLCASSPGTNHPQETQYFGPGTRLLVL.

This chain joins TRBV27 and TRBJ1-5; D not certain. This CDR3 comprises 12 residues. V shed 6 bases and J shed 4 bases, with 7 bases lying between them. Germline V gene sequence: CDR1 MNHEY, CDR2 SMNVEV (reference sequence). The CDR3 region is CASRRVNQPQHF. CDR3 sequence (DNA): TGTGCCAGCAGGAGGGTGAATCAGCCCCAGCATTTT.

The CDR3 region has the DNA TGCGCCAGCAGCCATCGATGGCAGGGCAATCAGCCCCAGCATTTT. This translates into CASSHRWQGNQPQHF. The chain recombines TRBV4-3 with TRBJ1-5, with unresolved D. The CDR3 spans 15 residues. The germline V gene encodes CDR1 LGHNA and CDR2 YSLEER. Trimming removed 3 bases at V and 2 bases at J, with 11 bases between.

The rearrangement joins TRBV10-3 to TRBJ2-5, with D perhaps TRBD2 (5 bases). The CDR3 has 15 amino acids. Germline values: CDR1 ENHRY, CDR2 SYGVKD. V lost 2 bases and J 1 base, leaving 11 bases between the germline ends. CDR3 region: CAISEAGGGQETQYF. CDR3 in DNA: TGTGCCATCAGTGAGGCAGGAGGCGGCCAAGAGACCCAGTACTTC.

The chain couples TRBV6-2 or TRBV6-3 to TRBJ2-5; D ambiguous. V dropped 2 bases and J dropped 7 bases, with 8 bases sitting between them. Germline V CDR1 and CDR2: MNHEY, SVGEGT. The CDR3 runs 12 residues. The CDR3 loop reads CASSYADGTQYF. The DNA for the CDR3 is TGTGCCAGCAGTTACGCGGATGGGACCCAGTACTTC.